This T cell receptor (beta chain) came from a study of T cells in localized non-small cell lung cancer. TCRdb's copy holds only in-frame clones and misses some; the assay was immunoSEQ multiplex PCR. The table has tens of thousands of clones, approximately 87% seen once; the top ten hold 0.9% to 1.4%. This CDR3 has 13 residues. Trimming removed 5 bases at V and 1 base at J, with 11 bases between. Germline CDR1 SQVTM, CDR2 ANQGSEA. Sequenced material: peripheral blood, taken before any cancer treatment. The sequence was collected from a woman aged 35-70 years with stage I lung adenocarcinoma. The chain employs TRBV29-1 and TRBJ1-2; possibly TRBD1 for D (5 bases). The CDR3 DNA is TGCAGCGTTTCGGGGCGCCTTAACTATGGCTACACCTTC. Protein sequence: CSVSGRLNYGYTF.